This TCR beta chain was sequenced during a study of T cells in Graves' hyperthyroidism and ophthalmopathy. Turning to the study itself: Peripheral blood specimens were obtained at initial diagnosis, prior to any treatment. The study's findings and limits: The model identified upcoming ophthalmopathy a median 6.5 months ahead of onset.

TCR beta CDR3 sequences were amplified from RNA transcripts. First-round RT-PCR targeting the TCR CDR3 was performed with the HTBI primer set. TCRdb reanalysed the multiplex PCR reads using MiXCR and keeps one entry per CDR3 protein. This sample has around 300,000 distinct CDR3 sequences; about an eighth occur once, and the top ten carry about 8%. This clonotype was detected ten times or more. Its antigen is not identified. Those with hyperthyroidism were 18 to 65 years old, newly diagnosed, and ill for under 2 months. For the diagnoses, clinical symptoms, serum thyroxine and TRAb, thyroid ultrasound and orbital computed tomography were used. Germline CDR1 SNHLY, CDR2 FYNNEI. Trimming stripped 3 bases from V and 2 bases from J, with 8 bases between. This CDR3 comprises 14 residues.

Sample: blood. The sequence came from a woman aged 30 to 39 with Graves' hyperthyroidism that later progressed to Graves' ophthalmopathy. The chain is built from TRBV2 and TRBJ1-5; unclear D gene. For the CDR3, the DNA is TGTGCCAGCAGTGATGGGCTAGGCAATCAGCCCCAGCATTTT. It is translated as CASSDGLGNQPQHF.